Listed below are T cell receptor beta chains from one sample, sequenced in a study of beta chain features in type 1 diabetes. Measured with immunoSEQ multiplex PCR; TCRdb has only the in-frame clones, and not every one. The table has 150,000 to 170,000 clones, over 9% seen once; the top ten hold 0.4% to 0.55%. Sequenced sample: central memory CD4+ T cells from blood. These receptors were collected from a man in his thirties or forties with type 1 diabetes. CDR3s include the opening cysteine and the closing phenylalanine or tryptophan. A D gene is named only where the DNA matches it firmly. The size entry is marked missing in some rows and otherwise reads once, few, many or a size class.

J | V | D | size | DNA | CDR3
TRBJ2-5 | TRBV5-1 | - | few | TGCGCCAGCAGAGGTCAAGGGGGTAACCAAGAGACCCAGTACTTC | CASRGQGGNQETQYF
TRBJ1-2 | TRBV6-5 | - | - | TGTGCCAGCAGTGGGGCACAGTACTATGGCTACACCTTC | CASSGAQYYGYTF
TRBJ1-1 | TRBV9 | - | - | TGTGCCAGCAGCGTTCTTCTTGGGGACACTGGAGCTTTCTTT | CASSVLLGDTGAFF
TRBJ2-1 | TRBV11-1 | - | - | TGTGCCAGCAGCTTATTTCGGGGTGGGCCCAATGAGCAGTTCTTC | CASSLFRGGPNEQFF
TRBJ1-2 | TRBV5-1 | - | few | TGCGCCAGCAGCTTGGTGTCAGGGTCCTATGGCTACACCTTC | CASSLVSGSYGYTF
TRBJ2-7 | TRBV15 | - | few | TGTGCCACCAGCAGAGAACTACAGACAGCCGGTGGGTTCGAGCAGTACTTC | CATSRELQTAGGFEQYF
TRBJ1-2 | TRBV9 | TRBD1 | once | TGTGCCAGCAGCGCAAACAGGGGGGGTGGCTACACCTTC | CASSANRGGGYTF
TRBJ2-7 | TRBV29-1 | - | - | TGCAGCGTTGGGGGCTCCAACTTC | CSVGGSNF
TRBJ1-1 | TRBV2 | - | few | TGTGCCAGCAATTCGGGTTTTACTGAAGCTTTCTTT | CASNSGFTEAFF
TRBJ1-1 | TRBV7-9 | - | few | TGTGCCAGCAGCCCGAGTCGTGGTTTCCGGAACACTGAAGCTTTCTTT | CASSPSRGFRNTEAFF
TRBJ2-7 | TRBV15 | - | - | TGTGCCACCAGCAGAGAAGAGGGCTACGAGCAGTACTTC | CATSREEGYEQYF
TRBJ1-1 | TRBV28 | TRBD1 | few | TGTGCCAGCAGCCAGGGACAGATTATGAACACTGAAGCTTTCTTT | CASSQGQIMNTEAFF
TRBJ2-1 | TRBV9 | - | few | TGTGCCAGCAGCGTAGAGGCTAGCAATGAGCAGTTCTTC | CASSVEASNEQFF
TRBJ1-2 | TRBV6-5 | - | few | - | CASSTSTNYGYTF
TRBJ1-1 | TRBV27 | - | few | TGTGCCAGCAGTTTATCGTTCCTAAGGGGGGGTGAGGCTTTCTTT | CASSLSFLRGGEAFF
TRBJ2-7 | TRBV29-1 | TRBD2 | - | TGCAGCGTTGGCGGGACTAGCGGGAATTCCTACGAGCAGTACTTC | CSVGGTSGNSYEQYF
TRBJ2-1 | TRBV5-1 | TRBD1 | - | TGCGCCAGCAGCCCCGGACAGGGGGCGGGTGAGCAGTTCTTC | CASSPGQGAGEQFF
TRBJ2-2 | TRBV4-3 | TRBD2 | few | TGCGCCAGCAGCCGGGGACTAGCGGGAGGGTCTGCCGGGGAGCTGTTTTTT | CASSRGLAGGSAGELFF